A single sample gave rise to the 2 T cell receptor beta chains below, sequenced in a study of blood T cell repertoires in COVID-19 (dated by TCRdb to 2020 to 2021). The library was produced with the immunoSEQ multiplex PCR assay. TCRdb mirrors the immuneACCESS table, restricted to in-frame sequences. Some clones are absent from its copies; in checked studies, under half trace to an unresolved V gene, and the reason for the others is unknown. This sample gives about 190,000 clones in total; approximately 90% of them show up just once. The biggest ten clones account for around 1.1% of the sample. The specimen was peripheral blood. Receptors were obtained from a man younger than 40 with acute or convalescent COVID-19.

In its sample, this clone was seen once. The J gene is TRBJ1-5, the V gene TRBV7-9; the match to TRBD1 covers 7 bases. Trimming removed 3 bases from V and 4 bases from J; junction bases left unmatched: 6. This CDR3 has 15 amino acids. Looked up from germline, CDR1 is SEHNR and CDR2 is FQNEAQ (reference sequence). The CDR3 nucleotides read TGTGCCAGCAGCTTGGGCGACAGGGAGAATCAGCCCCAGCATTTT. The encoded protein is CASSLGDRENQPQHF.

The chain combines TRBV4-1 with TRBJ1-2; 8 bases align to TRBD1. CDR3 size: 15 residues. J gave up 7 bases and V 2 bases, and 9 bases lay outside the gene matches. The germline CDR1 and CDR2 sequences are MGHRA and YSYEKL. The CDR3 bases are TGCGCCAGCAGCCAACCCAGGACAGGGCTACGTGGCTACACCTTC. Translation: CASSQPRTGLRGYTF.